The 29 T cell receptor beta chains given below trace back to one sample, sequenced in a study of blood T cell repertoires in COVID-19. The assay was immunoSEQ multiplex PCR, and TCRdb's table has in-frame clones only and misses some. Of around 340,000 clones listed, about 92% are singletons. The sample taken for sequencing was peripheral blood. Receptors were obtained from a woman aged 55-70 years with COVID-19, enrolled during active disease.

The V call is TRBV27, the J call TRBJ1-2; TRBD1 matches at 8 bases. Germline CDR1 MNHEY, CDR2 SMNVEV (reference sequence). J gave up 7 bases and V 7 bases, and 5 bases lay outside the gene matches. The CDR3 spans 12 residues. CDR3 protein: CASTDRGGGYTF. CDR3 coding DNA: TGTGCCAGCACAGACAGGGGAGGTGGCTACACCTTC.

This clone has a handful of counts. V usage is TRBV11-2 and J usage is TRBJ1-1; D is ambiguous. V was cut by 1 base and J by 8 bases, with 11 bases left in between. The CDR3 loop spans 13 amino acids. The germline V gene encodes CDR1 SGHAT and CDR2 FQNNGV. The CDR3 DNA reads as TGTGCCAGCAGCTTAGGACTAATGGGGGAAGCTTTCTTT. It yields the protein CASSLGLMGEAFF.

The V and J genes are TRBV7-3 and TRBJ2-1; D uncertain. Trimming took 2 bases from V and 1 from J, leaving 9 bases between them. CDR1 is SGHTA and CDR2 is FQGTGA in the germline V gene. The CDR3 spans 15 residues. The DNA for the CDR3 is TGTGCCAGCAGCTTACGGCTAGGATCCTACAATGAGCAGTTCTTC. Translated: CASSLRLGSYNEQFF.

The chain combines TRBV12-3 or TRBV12-4 with TRBJ1-1, with D tentatively TRBD1 (5 bases). The CDR3 covers 13 residues. The V end lost 5 bases, the J end lost 6 bases, and 13 bases lay between the germline ends. CDR3 sequence reads: CASSTRHRSEAFF. CDR3 in DNA: TGTGCCAGCAGTACACGACACAGGTCTGAAGCTTTCTTT.

The chain has TRBV5-1 and TRBJ1-1; no clear D. This CDR3 spans 13 amino acids. V was cut by 5 bases and J by 1 base, with 9 bases left in between. CDR1 is SGHRS, CDR2 YFSETQ, per germline. In DNA form, the CDR3 reads TGCGCCAGCAGGGCGGGCCCGAACACTGAAGCTTTCTTT. This encodes CASRAGPNTEAFF.

CDR3 nucleotide sequence: TGTGCCAGCAGCCGAGGACTAGCGGGGGCAGTCGCAGATACGCAGTATTTT. Translated, it gives CASSRGLAGAVADTQYF. The chain is built from TRBV4-2 and TRBJ2-3, with TRBD2 identical over 13 bases. This CDR3 is 17 amino acids long. Germline trimming cut 4 bases from V and 4 bases from J; bases unmatched to any gene: 8. Germline assignment: CDR1 LGHNA and CDR2 YNFKEQ.

The genes are TRBV7-9 and TRBJ1-6; weak D call: TRBD1 (6 bases). Germline CDR1 reads SEHNR; CDR2 reads FQNEAQ (reference sequence). V lost 1 base, J lost 14 bases, and 12 bases lay in between. The CDR3 is made up of 13 amino acids. This chain's CDR3 is CASSLDGGRTLHF. The CDR3 bases are TGTGCCAGCAGCTTAGATGGGGGCAGGACCCTCCACTTT.

This clone was recorded only once. The chain recombines TRBV2 with TRBJ2-5; possibly TRBD1 for D (5 bases). The CDR3 runs to 16 residues. V was shortened by 6 bases and J by 1 base, with 18 bases between the two germline ends. The V gene's germline CDR1 is SNHLY and CDR2 FYNNEI. The DNA for the CDR3 is TGTGCCAGCAGCCTCTCGGTGAAAGGGGTCCAAGAGACCCAGTACTTC. Its protein is CASSLSVKGVQETQYF.

In this sample, this clone turned up once. The chain uses TRBV12-3 or TRBV12-4 and TRBJ1-2; D is ambiguous. The CDR3 is made up of 12 amino acids. Trimming removed 4 bases from V and 7 bases from J, with 10 bases in between. DNA for the CDR3: TGTGCCAGCAGTTGGATGGCGGGTGGCTACACCTTC. This translates into CASSWMAGGYTF.

This clone was counted a single time. The chain combines TRBV20-1 with TRBJ1-1, with D possibly being TRBD1 (5 bases). The length of the CDR3 is 11 residues. Germline V gene data show CDR1 as DFQATT and CDR2 as SNEGSKA (reference sequence). CDR3 bases: TGCAGCGCCGGGGGGTACACTGAAGCTTTCTTT. Translated: CSAGGYTEAFF.

This chain joins TRBV6-6 and TRBJ1-1; D is undetermined. Deletions cut 6 bases from V and 3 bases from J, with 11 bases between. Germline V gives CDR1 MNHNY, CDR2 SVGAGI (reference sequence). CDR3 length equals 13 residues. Written as DNA, the CDR3 is TGTGCCAGCAGGGAGGGTTCCTACACTGAAGCTTTCTTT. It encodes CASREGSYTEAFF.

CDR3 sequence reads: CASSPPNGNTEAFF. In DNA form, the CDR3 reads TGTGCCAGCTCACCACCAAACGGGAACACTGAAGCTTTCTTT. The chain recombines TRBV18 with TRBJ1-1; D not resolved. The length of the CDR3 is 14 residues. V dropped 0 bases and J dropped 1 base, with 6 bases sitting between them. The germline CDR1 and CDR2 sequences are KGHSH and LQKENI.

The chain uses TRBV6-5 and TRBJ2-1; D perhaps matches TRBD2 (5 bases). V was trimmed by 6 bases and J by 6 bases, leaving 12 bases between them. Germline CDR1 is MNHEY and CDR2 is SVGAGI. The CDR3 covers 13 residues. The CDR3 DNA is TGTGCCAGCAGACTAGTGAGGCGCAATGAGCAGTTCTTC. It is translated as CASRLVRRNEQFF.

The V gene is TRBV6-5, the J gene TRBJ1-6; unclear D gene. CDR1 and CDR2 (germline): MNHEY, SVGAGI. V was cut by 2 bases and J by 9 bases, with 8 bases left in between. CDR3 length equals 13 residues. This CDR3 is CASSYDTGSPLHF. The DNA for the CDR3 is TGTGCCAGCAGTTACGACACCGGTTCACCCCTCCACTTT.

The chain joins TRBV7-3 to TRBJ1-1; D call uncertain. Per germline, CDR1 SGHTA and CDR2 FQGTGA. The CDR3 totals 13 residues. V gave up 2 bases and J gave up 1 base, with 5 bases separating them. As DNA, the CDR3 is TGTGCCAGCAGCTTATACAGGAACACTGAAGCTTTCTTT. Protein sequence: CASSLYRNTEAFF.

This sequence joins TRBV27 and TRBJ1-4, with no clear D. Trimming took off 8 bases at V and 8 bases at J, with 12 bases between the two ends. The germline gives CDR1 MNHEY, CDR2 SMNVEV (reference sequence). The CDR3 contains 12 residues. CDR3 amino acids: CASGEEGEKLFF. Here the CDR3 DNA reads TGTGCCAGCGGCGAGGAGGGAGAAAAACTGTTTTTT.

V usage is TRBV7-6 and J usage is TRBJ1-1; the D is unclear. The CDR3 is 15 residues long. CDR1 is SGHVS and CDR2 is FNYEAQ in the germline V gene. The germline V and J ends were trimmed by 0 bases and 4 bases, with 12 bases remaining between them. In DNA, the CDR3 is TGTGCCAGCAGCTTAGCCGGGGTGGTTTCCACTGAAGCTTTCTTT. It codes for CASSLAGVVSTEAFF. Filled out from reference TRBV7-6 and TRBJ1-1, the complete variable domain reads GAGVSQSPRYKVTKRGQDVALRCDPISGHVSLYWYRQALGQGPEFLTYFNYEAQQDKSGLPNDRFSAERPEGSISTLTIQRTEQRDSAMYRCASSLAGVVSTEAFFGQGTRLTVV.

The CDR3 nucleotides are TGTGCCAGCAGTTCCACACTGAACACTGAAGCTTTCTTT. Translation: CASSSTLNTEAFF. J is TRBJ1-1 and V is TRBV12-3 or TRBV12-4, with D uncertain. V was cut by 4 bases and J by 0 bases, with 6 bases left in between. The CDR3 extends over 13 amino acids.

This rearrangement joins TRBV27 to TRBJ1-1; D unclear. Germline CDR1 MNHEY, CDR2 SMNVEV (reference sequence). This CDR3 contains 14 residues. Trimming stripped 8 bases from V and 6 bases from J, with 19 bases between. The CDR3 DNA sequence: TGTGCCAGCCGATTCACCCCAGTGTCTTCTGAAGCTTTCTTT. This gives the protein CASRFTPVSSEAFF.

The chain joins TRBV6-5 to TRBJ2-7; TRBD1 matches 8 bases. The CDR3 runs to 15 residues. The junction had 12 bases not matched to a gene; V was cut back by 4 bases and J by 7 bases. CDR1 is MNHEY, CDR2 SVGAGI, per germline. This chain's CDR3 is CASSSGGATPREQYF. CDR3 DNA: TGTGCCAGCAGTTCAGGGGGCGCGACCCCGCGGGAGCAGTACTTC.

The chain couples TRBV6-5 to TRBJ1-2; possible D gene TRBD1, 6 bases. The CDR3 runs to 13 residues. Per germline, CDR1 MNHEY and CDR2 SVGAGI. Deletions cut 2 bases from V and 8 bases from J, with 12 bases between. CDR3 nucleotide sequence: TGTGCCAGCAGTTACATGGGGGCCTCCGGCTACACCTTC. Translated, it gives CASSYMGASGYTF.

The rearrangement uses TRBV4-1 and TRBJ1-2; D is unresolved. The CDR3 length is 18 residues. Germline V gives CDR1 MGHRA, CDR2 YSYEKL. Trimming shortened V by 0 bases and J by 1 base, and 18 bases separated the two germline ends. The CDR3 is CASSQEPRQASYNYGYTF. CDR3 nucleotide sequence: TGCGCCAGCAGCCAAGAACCCCGGCAGGCGAGCTATAACTATGGCTACACCTTC.

The chain employs TRBV28 and TRBJ1-2; D unclear. V dropped 6 bases and J dropped 2 bases, with 13 bases sitting between them. Germline loops: CDR1 MDHEN, CDR2 SYDVKM. This CDR3 contains 14 residues. The CDR3 sequence is CASSVGNRNYGYTF. CDR3 bases: TGTGCCAGCAGCGTCGGGAATCGGAACTATGGCTACACCTTC.

This chain joins TRBV28 and TRBJ1-3; possible D gene TRBD1, 5 bases. V was clipped by 7 bases and J by 0 bases, with 10 bases between them. In germline, CDR1 is MDHEN, CDR2 SYDVKM. The CDR3 totals 14 residues. The CDR3: CASKDRRSGNTIYF. The CDR3 coding sequence is TGTGCCAGCAAAGACAGACGCTCTGGAAACACCATATATTTT.

This sequence joins TRBV6-1 and TRBJ1-2, with 7 bases that match TRBD1. The CDR3 covers 15 residues. V shed 3 bases and J 4 bases; nucleotides not matched to a gene: 8. CDR1 and CDR2 (germline): MNHNS, SASEGT. The chain's CDR3 is CASSEQGDGVYGYTF. Here the CDR3 DNA reads TGTGCCAGCAGTGAGCAGGGGGACGGCGTCTATGGCTACACCTTC.

This chain links TRBV4-1 with TRBJ2-3; D ambiguous. V gave up 0 bases and J gave up 3 bases, with 7 bases separating them. Germline CDR1 and CDR2: MGHRA and YSYEKL. There are 14 residues in the CDR3. CDR3 bases: TGCGCCAGCAGCCAAGATCCGCGAACAGATACGCAGTATTTT. As protein: CASSQDPRTDTQYF.

The genes are TRBV12-5 and TRBJ2-3; 14 bases agree with TRBD2. The germline gives CDR1 LGHNT, CDR2 FRNRAP. After removal of 2 bases from V and 2 bases from J, the junction contained 12 bases not matched to a gene. CDR3 length: 20 residues. CDR3 nucleotide sequence: TGTGCTAGTGGTTTGCGCAGACCCGGGACTAGCGGGAGCTTCACAGATACGCAGTATTTT. Protein product: CASGLRRPGTSGSFTDTQYF.

Details on this clone: Additional DNA sequences in this sample encode the identical CDR3. V usage is TRBV5-8 and J usage is TRBJ2-6; D not resolved. V lost 3 bases and J 1 base, leaving 8 bases between the germline ends. Germline assignment: CDR1 SGHTS and CDR2 YDEGEE. This CDR3 has 15 residues. Written as DNA, the CDR3 is TGTGCCAGCAGCTCTAGGAGATCTGGGGCCAACGTCCTGACTTTC. Translating gives CASSSRRSGANVLTF. The whole variable domain, filled in from reference TRBV5-8 and TRBJ2-6, reads EAGVTQSPTHLIKTRGQQATLRCSPISGHTSVYWYQQALGLGLQFLLWYDEGEERNRGNFPPRFSGRQFPNYSSELNVNALELEDSALYLCASSSRRSGANVLTFGAGSRLTVL.

V usage is TRBV6-1 and J usage is TRBJ1-2; D is unclear. There are 13 residues in the CDR3. With 2 bases removed from V and 8 bases from J, the gap between germline ends came to 12 bases. Per the germline V gene, CDR1 is MNHNS and CDR2 is SASEGT. Here the CDR3 DNA reads TGTGCCAGCAGTGAATCGGCCCGGGGAGGCTACACCTTC. This gives the protein CASSESARGGYTF.